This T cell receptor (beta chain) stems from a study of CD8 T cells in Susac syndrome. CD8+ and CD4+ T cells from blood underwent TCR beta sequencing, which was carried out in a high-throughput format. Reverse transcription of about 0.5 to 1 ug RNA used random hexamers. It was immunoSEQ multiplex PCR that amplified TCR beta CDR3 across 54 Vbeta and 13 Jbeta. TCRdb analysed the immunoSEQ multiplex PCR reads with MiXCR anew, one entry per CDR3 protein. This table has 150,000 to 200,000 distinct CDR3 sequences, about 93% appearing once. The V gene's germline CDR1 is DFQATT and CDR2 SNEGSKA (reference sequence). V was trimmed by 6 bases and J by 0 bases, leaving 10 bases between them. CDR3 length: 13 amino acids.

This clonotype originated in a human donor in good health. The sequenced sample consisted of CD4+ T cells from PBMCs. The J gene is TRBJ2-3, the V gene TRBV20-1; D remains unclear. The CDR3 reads CSATPSSTDTQYF. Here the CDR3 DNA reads TGCAGTGCCACCCCCAGCAGCACAGATACGCAGTATTTT.